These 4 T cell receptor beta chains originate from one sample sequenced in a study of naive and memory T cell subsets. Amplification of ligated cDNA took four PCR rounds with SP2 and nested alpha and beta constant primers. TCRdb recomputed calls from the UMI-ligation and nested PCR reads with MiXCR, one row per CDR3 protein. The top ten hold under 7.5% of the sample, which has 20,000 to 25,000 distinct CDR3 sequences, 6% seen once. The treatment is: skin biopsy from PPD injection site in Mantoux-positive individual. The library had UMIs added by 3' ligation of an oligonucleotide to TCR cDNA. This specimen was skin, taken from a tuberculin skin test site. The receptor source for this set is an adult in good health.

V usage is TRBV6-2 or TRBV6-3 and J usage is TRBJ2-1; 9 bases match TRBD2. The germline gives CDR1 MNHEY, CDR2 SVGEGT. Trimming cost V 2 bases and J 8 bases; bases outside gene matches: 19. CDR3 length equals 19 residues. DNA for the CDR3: TGTGCCAGCAGTTACCCGTCGGATTCAGGAAGCGGGAGGATCGATGAGCAGTTCTTC. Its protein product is CASSYPSDSGSGRIDEQFF.

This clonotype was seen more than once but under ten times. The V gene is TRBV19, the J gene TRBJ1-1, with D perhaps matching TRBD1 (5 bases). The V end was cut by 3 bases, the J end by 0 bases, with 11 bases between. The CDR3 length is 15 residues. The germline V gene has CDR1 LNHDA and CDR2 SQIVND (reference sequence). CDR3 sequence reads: CASSISGGLNTEAFF. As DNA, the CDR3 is TGTGCCAGTAGTATTTCCGGGGGACTGAACACTGAAGCTTTCTTT.

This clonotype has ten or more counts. CDR3 loop: CSASRASGTNEQFF. The CDR3 region has the DNA TGCAGTGCTAGTCGAGCTAGCGGGACCAATGAGCAGTTCTTC. The J gene is TRBJ2-1, the V gene TRBV20-1; the match to TRBD2 covers 9 bases. The CDR3 contains 14 residues. J lost 6 bases, V lost 3 bases, and 6 bases had no gene match. Germline CDR1 and CDR2: DFQATT and SNEGSKA (reference sequence).

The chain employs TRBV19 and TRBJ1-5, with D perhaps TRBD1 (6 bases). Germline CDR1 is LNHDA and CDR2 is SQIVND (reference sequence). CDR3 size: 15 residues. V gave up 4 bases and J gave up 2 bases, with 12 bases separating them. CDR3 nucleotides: TGTGCCAGTAGTAGAAGCAGGGGAGGCAATCAGCCCCAGCATTTT. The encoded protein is CASSRSRGGNQPQHF.